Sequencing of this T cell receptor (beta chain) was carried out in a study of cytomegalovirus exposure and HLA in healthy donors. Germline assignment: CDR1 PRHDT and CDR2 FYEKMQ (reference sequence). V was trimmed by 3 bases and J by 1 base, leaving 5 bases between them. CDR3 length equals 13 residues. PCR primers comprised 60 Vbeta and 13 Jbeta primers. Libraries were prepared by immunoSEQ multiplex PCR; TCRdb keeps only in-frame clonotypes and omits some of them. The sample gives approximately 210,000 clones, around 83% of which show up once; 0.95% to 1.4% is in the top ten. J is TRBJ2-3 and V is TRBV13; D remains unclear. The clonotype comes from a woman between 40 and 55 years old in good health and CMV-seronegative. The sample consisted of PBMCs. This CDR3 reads CASSFVGTDTQYF. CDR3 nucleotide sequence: TGTGCCAGCAGCTTTGTCGGCACAGATACGCAGTATTTT.